The rows below give T cell receptor beta chains drawn from one sample of a study of blood T cell repertoires in COVID-19. Profiling relied on immunoSEQ multiplex PCR, and the TCRdb table lists in-frame clones only, not all of them. This sample has roughly 100,000 clones, with 70% to 85% found just once. The sequencing input was peripheral blood. Every receptor here comes from a woman aged 60-70 years with acute or convalescent COVID-19. Each CDR3 is given with its conserved first and last residue. Each record gives: V gene, clone size, J gene, D gene, CDR3 protein, CDR3 DNA. A D gene is named only where the DNA matches it firmly. Size is omitted from some rows. Given values are once, few, many or a class for expanded clones.

TRBV27	.	TRBJ2-1	.	CASSRQDNEQFF	TGTGCCAGCAGTAGACAGGACAATGAGCAGTTCTTC
TRBV12-3/TRBV12-4	.	TRBJ2-5	TRBD1	CASLRGYQETQYF	TGTGCCAGCCTCAGGGGGTACCAAGAGACCCAGTACTTC
TRBV6-5	few	TRBJ2-1	.	CASRTSSLDGNEQFF	TGTGCCAGCAGGACATCCTCACTAGACGGCAATGAGCAGTTCTTC
TRBV19	.	TRBJ2-7	TRBD2	CASSSLREVNSSGRNYEQYF	TGTGCCAGTAGTTCTCTCAGGGAAGTTAACTCTAGCGGGAGGAACTACGAGCAGTACTTC
TRBV5-1	.	TRBJ2-5	.	CASSGDSPRETQYF	TGCGCCAGCAGCGGTGACAGCCCACGAGAGACCCAGTACTTC
TRBV29-1	.	TRBJ1-3	.	CSVETYPGNTIYF	TGCAGCGTTGAAACATATCCTGGAAACACCATATATTTT
TRBV11-2	once	TRBJ2-5	.	CASSLVAGSKTQYF	TGTGCCAGCAGCTTAGTTGCAGGGTCAAAGACCCAGTACTTC
TRBV3-1/TRBV3-2	few	TRBJ1-1	TRBD1	CASSQGQLGAFF	TGTGCCAGCAGCCAGGGACAGTTGGGGGCTTTCTTT
TRBV18	.	TRBJ2-1	.	CASSTAGNEQFF	TGTGCCAGCTCAACCGCCGGCAATGAGCAGTTCTTC
TRBV4-1	.	TRBJ1-2	.	CASSLLLQGPNYGYTF	TGCGCCAGCAGCCTGTTGTTACAGGGACCCAACTATGGCTACACCTTC
TRBV7-8	once	TRBJ1-4	TRBD1	CASSLLKGTAANEKLFF	TGTGCCAGCAGCTTACTAAAAGGGACAGCGGCTAATGAAAAACTGTTTTTT
TRBV19	.	TRBJ2-3	TRBD1	CATTDRADTQYF	TGTGCCACCACAGACAGGGCAGATACGCAGTATTTT
TRBV3-1/TRBV3-2	.	TRBJ2-3	TRBD2	CASSYTSGTPDTQYF	TGTGCCAGCAGCTATACTAGCGGCACTCCAGATACGCAGTATTTT
TRBV15	.	TRBJ1-2	.	CATSRDFRGFGQGRYGYTF	TGTGCCACCAGCAGAGATTTTAGGGGCTTTGGCCAGGGCCGCTATGGCTACACCTTC
TRBV7-3	few	TRBJ2-7	.	CASSLTAAGDVFYEQYF	TGTGCCAGCAGCTTAACGGCGGCAGGGGATGTTTTTTACGAGCAGTACTTC
TRBV5-1	.	TRBJ1-1	.	CASSLISSNTEAFF	TGCGCCAGCAGCTTGATATCGAGTAACACTGAAGCTTTCTTT
TRBV28	.	TRBJ2-3	TRBD2	CASSTSVTDTQYF	TGTGCCAGCAGTACTAGCGTCACAGATACGCAGTATTTT
TRBV7-9	.	TRBJ2-1	TRBD2	CASSSTSGSVYEQFF	TGTGCCAGCAGCTCCACTAGCGGGAGCGTATATGAGCAGTTCTTC
TRBV10-2	.	TRBJ1-5	.	CASSDRGGGQPQHF	TGCGCCAGCAGTGATCGCGGGGGAGGACAGCCCCAGCATTTT
TRBV15	.	TRBJ1-5	TRBD1	CAIRGDRGNQPQHF	TGTGCCATCCGAGGGGACAGAGGCAATCAGCCCCAGCATTTT
TRBV4-1	.	TRBJ2-1	TRBD2	CASSQELAGRNEQFF	TGCGCCAGCAGCCAAGAACTAGCGGGGCGAAATGAGCAGTTCTTC
TRBV19	.	TRBJ1-2	TRBD1	CASSPSGTGELRGYTF	TGTGCCAGTAGTCCGAGCGGGACAGGGGAATTGCGTGGCTACACCTTC
TRBV9	once	TRBJ1-1	TRBD1	CASTRGPVLNTEAFF	TGTGCCAGCACCAGGGGGCCGGTATTGAACACTGAAGCTTTCTTT
TRBV2	.	TRBJ1-2	TRBD1	CASGWGGTAGYTF	TGTGCCAGCGGCTGGGGCGGGACAGCCGGCTACACCTTC
TRBV5-1	.	TRBJ2-5	.	CASSFSHRTQETQYF	TGCGCCAGCAGCTTCAGTCACAGAACTCAAGAGACCCAGTACTTC
TRBV3-1/TRBV3-2	.	TRBJ1-3	TRBD1	CASSQYRGDTIYF	TGTGCCAGCAGCCAGTACAGGGGGGACACCATATATTTT
TRBV30	.	TRBJ2-3	TRBD1	CAWDSWTGGRDTQYF	TGTGCCTGGGACTCTTGGACAGGGGGCAGAGATACGCAGTATTTT
TRBV2	.	TRBJ2-3	.	CASSEASPGVDTQYF	TGTGCCAGCAGTGAAGCGAGCCCCGGGGTAGATACGCAGTATTTT
TRBV2	once	TRBJ2-3	.	CASSSDQEDTQYF	TGTGCCAGCAGCTCAGACCAGGAAGATACGCAGTATTTT
TRBV7-8	.	TRBJ2-5	TRBD2	CASSLALSGGGVLETQYF	TGTGCCAGCAGCTTAGCGCTGAGCGGGGGGGGAGTTCTGGAGACCCAGTACTTC
TRBV3-1/TRBV3-2	few	TRBJ1-5	.	CASSPGGRGNQPQHF	TGTGCCAGCAGCCCAGGAGGAAGAGGGAATCAGCCCCAGCATTTT
TRBV5-1	.	TRBJ1-2	TRBD1	CASSISGTGYGYTF	TGCGCCAGCAGCATCTCCGGGACAGGATATGGCTACACCTTC
TRBV6-6	.	TRBJ1-1	.	CASSSTGSAGTEAFF	TGTGCCAGCAGTTCAACAGGGTCCGCCGGCACTGAAGCTTTCTTT
TRBV19	.	TRBJ2-5	TRBD1	CASSFGQGAWTQYF	TGTGCCAGTAGTTTCGGACAGGGGGCTTGGACCCAGTACTTC
TRBV27	once	TRBJ2-7	TRBD1	CASSLWTGRSSYEQYF	TGTGCCAGCAGTTTGTGGACAGGAAGGTCTTCCTACGAGCAGTACTTC
TRBV18	once	TRBJ1-2	TRBD1	CASSPLQGNYGYTF	TGTGCCAGCTCACCACTACAGGGGAACTATGGCTACACCTTC
TRBV9	.	TRBJ1-2	TRBD1	CASSDRAYGYTF	TGTGCCAGCTCAGACAGGGCCTATGGCTACACCTTC
TRBV2	.	TRBJ2-3	.	CASNRESTDTQYF	TGTGCCAGCAACAGGGAAAGCACAGATACGCAGTATTTT
TRBV6-5	.	TRBJ2-1	.	CASSYRDIAYNEQFF	TGTGCCAGCAGTTACCGGGACATCGCCTACAATGAGCAGTTCTTC
TRBV4-1	.	TRBJ2-3	TRBD2	CASSHSAGGRTDTQYF	TGCGCCAGCAGCCACTCAGCGGGGGGGCGGACAGATACGCAGTATTTT
TRBV3-1/TRBV3-2	.	TRBJ2-3	TRBD2	CASSQDRISGGRIDTQYF	TGTGCCAGCAGCCAAGATCGGATTTCGGGCGGGAGAATAGATACGCAGTATTTT
TRBV9	.	TRBJ2-1	.	CASSLTLSTASNEQFF	TGTGCCAGCAGCCTCACTCTTTCGACAGCCTCTAATGAGCAGTTCTTC
TRBV5-1	.	TRBJ1-1	.	CASSFTPNTEAFF	TGCGCCAGCAGCTTTACACCGAACACTGAAGCTTTCTTT